This TCR beta chain was identified in a study of T cells in Graves' hyperthyroidism and ophthalmopathy. Study-level findings and limits: Most thyroid-expanded clonotypes above 0.001 were also found in blood.

This clonotype occurred many times. Its specificity is not known. The TCR beta CDR3 regions underwent amplification using RNA transcripts as the source. HTBI primers were employed in a first-round RT-PCR of the TCR CDR3. TCRdb re-derived calls from the multiplex PCR reads in MiXCR, one entry per CDR3 protein. Of around 360,000 distinct CDR3 sequences listed, about 16% were seen once; the top ten hold about 21%. This clonotype was obtained from a woman aged 55-70 years with Graves' ophthalmopathy. What was sequenced was blood.

CDR3 DNA sequence: TGCAGTGCTAGAGTCCCGGGACAGGGAGGGGAGACCCAGTACTTC. Amino acids: CSARVPGQGGETQYF. The rearrangement joins TRBV20-1 to TRBJ2-5, with 9 positions matching TRBD1. Germline V CDR1 and CDR2: DFQATT, SNEGSKA (reference sequence). The CDR3 extends over 15 amino acids. Losses at the gene ends were 1 base for V and 5 bases for J; bases not matched to a gene: 8.